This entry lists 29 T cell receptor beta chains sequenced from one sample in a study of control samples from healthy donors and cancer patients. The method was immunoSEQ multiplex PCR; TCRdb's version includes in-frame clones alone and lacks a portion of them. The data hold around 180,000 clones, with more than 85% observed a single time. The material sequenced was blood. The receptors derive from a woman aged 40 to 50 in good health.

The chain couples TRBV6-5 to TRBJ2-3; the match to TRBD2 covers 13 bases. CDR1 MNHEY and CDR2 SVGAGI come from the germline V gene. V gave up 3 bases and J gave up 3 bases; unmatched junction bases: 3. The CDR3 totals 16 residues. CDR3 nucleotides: TGTGCCAGCAGTTATACTAGCGGGGGGGAAACAGATACGCAGTATTTT. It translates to CASSYTSGGETDTQYF.

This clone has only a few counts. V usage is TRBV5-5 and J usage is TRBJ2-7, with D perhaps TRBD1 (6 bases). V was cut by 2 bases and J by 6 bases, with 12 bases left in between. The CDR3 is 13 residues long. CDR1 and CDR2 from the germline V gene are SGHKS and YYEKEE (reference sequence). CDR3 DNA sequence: TGTGCCAGCAGCTTTGGCACAGGGACCGAGCAGTACTTC. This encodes CASSFGTGTEQYF.

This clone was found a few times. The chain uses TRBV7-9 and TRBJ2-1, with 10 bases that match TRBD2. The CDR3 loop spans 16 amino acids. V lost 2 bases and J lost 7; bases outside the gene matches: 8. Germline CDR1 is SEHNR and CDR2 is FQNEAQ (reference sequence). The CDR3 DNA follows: TGTGCCAGCAGCTTATCTCTAGCGGGGGCCGAAAATGAGCAGTTCTTC. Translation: CASSLSLAGAENEQFF.

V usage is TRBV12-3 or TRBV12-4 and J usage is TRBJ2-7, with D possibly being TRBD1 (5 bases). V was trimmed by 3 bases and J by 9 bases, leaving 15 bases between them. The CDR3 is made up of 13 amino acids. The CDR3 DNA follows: TGTGCCAGCAGTTTCCAGGGTGGGGTAGGGCAGTACTTC. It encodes CASSFQGGVGQYF.

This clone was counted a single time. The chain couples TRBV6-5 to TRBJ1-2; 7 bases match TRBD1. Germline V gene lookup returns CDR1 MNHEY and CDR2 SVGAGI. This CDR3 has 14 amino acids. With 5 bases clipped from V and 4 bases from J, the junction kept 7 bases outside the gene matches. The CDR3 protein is CASSIGQDRYGYTF. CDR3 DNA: TGTGCCAGCAGTATAGGACAGGACCGCTATGGCTACACCTTC.

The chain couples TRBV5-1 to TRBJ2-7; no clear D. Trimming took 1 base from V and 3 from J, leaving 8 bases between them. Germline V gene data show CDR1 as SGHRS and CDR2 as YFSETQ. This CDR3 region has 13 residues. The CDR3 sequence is CASSLYGDYEQYF. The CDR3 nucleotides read TGCGCCAGCAGCTTGTATGGGGACTACGAGCAGTACTTC.

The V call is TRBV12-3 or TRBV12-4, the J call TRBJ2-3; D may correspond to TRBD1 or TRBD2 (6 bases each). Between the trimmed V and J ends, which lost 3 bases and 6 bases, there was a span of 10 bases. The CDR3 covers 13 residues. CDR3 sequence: CASSFSGGDTQYF. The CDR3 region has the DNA TGTGCCAGCAGTTTCTCCGGGGGCGATACGCAGTATTTT.

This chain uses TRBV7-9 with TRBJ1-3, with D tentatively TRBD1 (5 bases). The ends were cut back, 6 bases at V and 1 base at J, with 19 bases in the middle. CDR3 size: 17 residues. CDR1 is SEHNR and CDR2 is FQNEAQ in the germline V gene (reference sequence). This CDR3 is CASSSKGTPWSGNTIYF. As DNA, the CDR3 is TGTGCCAGCAGTTCTAAAGGGACTCCTTGGTCTGGAAACACCATATATTTT. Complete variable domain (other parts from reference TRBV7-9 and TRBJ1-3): DTGVSQNPRHKITKRGQNVTFRCDPISEHNRLYWYRQTLGQGPEFLTYFQNEAQLEKSRLLSDRFSAERPKGSFSTLEIQRTEQGDSAMYLCASSSKGTPWSGNTIYFGEGSWLTVV.

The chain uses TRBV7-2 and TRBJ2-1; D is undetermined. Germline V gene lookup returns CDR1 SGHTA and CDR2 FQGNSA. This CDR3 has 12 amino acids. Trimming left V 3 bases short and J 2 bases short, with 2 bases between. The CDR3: CASSLTYNEQFF. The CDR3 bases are TGTGCCAGCAGCTTGACCTACAATGAGCAGTTCTTC.

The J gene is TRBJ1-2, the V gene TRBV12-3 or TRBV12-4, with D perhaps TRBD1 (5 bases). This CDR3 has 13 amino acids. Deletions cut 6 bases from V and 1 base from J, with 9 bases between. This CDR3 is CASSLTVNYGYTF. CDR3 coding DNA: TGTGCCAGCAGCTTGACAGTTAACTATGGCTACACCTTC.

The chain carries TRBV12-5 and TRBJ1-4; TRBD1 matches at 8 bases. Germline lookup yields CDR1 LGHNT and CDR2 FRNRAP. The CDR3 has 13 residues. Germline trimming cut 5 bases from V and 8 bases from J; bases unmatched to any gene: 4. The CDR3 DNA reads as TGTGCTAGTGGTGGACAGGGAGACGAAAAACTGTTTTTT. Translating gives CASGGQGDEKLFF.

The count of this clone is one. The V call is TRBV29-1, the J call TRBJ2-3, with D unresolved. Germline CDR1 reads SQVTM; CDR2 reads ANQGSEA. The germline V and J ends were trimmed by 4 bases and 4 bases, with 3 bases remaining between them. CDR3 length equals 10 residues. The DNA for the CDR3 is TGCAGCGTTGGTTCAGATACGCAGTATTTT. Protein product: CSVGSDTQYF.

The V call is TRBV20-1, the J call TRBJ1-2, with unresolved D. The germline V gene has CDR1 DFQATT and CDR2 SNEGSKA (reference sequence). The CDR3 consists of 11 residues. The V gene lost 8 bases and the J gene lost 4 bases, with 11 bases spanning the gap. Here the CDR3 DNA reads TGCAGTATACAGTTGCCCTATGGCTACACCTTC. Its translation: CSIQLPYGYTF.

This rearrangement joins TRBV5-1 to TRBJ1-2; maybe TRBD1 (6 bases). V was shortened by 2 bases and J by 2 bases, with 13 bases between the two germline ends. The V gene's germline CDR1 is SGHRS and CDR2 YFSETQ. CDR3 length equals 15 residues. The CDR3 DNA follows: TGCGCCAGCAGCTTCCGGACAGCCCCAAACTATGGCTACACCTTC. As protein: CASSFRTAPNYGYTF.

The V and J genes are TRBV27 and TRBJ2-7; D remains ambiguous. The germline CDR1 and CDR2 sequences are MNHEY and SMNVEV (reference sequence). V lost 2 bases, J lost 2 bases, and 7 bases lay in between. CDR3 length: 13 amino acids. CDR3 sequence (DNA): TGTGCCAGCAGTTTAGGAAACCCCTACGAGCAGTACTTC. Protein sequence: CASSLGNPYEQYF.

CDR3 amino acids: CASSFLRTEGTNEKLFF. DNA for the CDR3: TGTGCCAGCTCATTTTTACGGACCGAGGGGACTAATGAAAAACTGTTTTTT. The chain combines TRBV18 with TRBJ1-4; D perhaps matches TRBD1 (5 bases). Germline V gene lookup returns CDR1 KGHSH and CDR2 LQKENI. The CDR3 is made up of 17 amino acids. Trimming removed 5 bases at V and 2 bases at J, with 18 bases between.

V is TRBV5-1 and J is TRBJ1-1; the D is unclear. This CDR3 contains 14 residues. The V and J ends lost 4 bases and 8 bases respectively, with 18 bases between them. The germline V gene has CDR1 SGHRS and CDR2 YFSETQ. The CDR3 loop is CASSPAVEIGEAFF. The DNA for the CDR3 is TGCGCCAGCAGCCCAGCTGTTGAAATTGGCGAAGCTTTCTTT.

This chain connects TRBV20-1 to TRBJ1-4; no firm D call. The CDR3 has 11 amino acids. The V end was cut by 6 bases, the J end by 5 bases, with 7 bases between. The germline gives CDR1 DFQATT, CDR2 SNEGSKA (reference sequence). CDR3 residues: CSAEKNEKLFF. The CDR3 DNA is TGCAGTGCCGAAAAAAATGAAAAACTGTTTTTT.

The CDR3 DNA follows: TGTGCCAGCCGGTCTACCGGGGTGAACACTGAAGCTTTCTTT. Protein sequence: CASRSTGVNTEAFF. V is TRBV18 and J is TRBJ1-1; D is ambiguous. Germline values: CDR1 KGHSH, CDR2 LQKENI. There are 14 residues in the CDR3. Trimming took off 8 bases at V and 0 bases at J, with 13 bases between the two ends.

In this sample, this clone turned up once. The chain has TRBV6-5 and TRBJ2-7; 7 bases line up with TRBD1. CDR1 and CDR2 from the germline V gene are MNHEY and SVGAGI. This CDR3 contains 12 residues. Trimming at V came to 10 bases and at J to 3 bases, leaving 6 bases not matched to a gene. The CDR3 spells CAIVQGIYEQYF. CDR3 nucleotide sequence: TGTGCCATCGTACAGGGGATCTACGAGCAGTACTTC.

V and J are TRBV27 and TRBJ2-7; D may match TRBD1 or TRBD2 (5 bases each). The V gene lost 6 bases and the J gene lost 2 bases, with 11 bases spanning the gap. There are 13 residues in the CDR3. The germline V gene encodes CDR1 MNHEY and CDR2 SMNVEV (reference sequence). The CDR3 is CASRRDGAYEQYF. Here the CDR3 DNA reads TGTGCCAGCAGACGGGACGGAGCCTACGAGCAGTACTTC.

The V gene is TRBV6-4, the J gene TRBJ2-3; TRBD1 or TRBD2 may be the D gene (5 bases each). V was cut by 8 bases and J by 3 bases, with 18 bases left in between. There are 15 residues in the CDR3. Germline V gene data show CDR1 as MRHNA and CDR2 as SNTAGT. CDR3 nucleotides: TGTGCCAGCTTCCTAAGGGGCACGGGGACAGATACGCAGTATTTT. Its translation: CASFLRGTGTDTQYF.

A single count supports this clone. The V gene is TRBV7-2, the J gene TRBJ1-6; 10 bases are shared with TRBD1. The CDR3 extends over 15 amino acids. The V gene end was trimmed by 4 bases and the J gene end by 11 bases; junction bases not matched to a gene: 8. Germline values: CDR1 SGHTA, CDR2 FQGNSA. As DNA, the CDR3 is TGTGCCAGCAGCTGGGAGACAGGGGGCGGGACACCCCTCCACTTT. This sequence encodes CASSWETGGGTPLHF.

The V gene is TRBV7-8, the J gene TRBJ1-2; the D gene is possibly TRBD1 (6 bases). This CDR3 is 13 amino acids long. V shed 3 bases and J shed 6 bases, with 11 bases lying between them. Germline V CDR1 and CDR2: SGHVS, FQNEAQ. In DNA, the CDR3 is TGTGCCAGCAGCTTTATGAGGGGGAATGGCTACACCTTC. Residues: CASSFMRGNGYTF. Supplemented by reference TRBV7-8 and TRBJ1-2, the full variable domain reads GAGVSQSPRYKVAKRGQDVALRCDPISGHVSLFWYQQALGQGPEFLTYFQNEAQLDKSGLPSDRFFAERPEGSVSTLKIQRTQQEDSAVYLCASSFMRGNGYTFGSGTRLTVV.

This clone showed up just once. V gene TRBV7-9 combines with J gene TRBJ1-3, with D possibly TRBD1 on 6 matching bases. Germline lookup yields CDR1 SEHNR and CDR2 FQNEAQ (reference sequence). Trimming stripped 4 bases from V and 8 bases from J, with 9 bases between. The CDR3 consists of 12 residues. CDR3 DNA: TGTGCCAGCAGCTACCGACAGGACACCATATATTTT. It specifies CASSYRQDTIYF.

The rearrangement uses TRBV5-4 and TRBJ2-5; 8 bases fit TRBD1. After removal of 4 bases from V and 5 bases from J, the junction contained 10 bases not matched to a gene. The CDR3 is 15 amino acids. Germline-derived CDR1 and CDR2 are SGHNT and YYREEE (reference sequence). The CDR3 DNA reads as TGTGCCAGCAGCCGTTCAGGGGGCGCGGGCGAGACCCAGTACTTC. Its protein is CASSRSGGAGETQYF. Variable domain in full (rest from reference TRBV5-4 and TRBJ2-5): ETGVTQSPTHLIKTRGQQVTLRCSSQSGHNTVSWYQQALGQGPQFIFQYYREEENGRGNFPPRFSGLQFPNYSSELNVNALELDDSALYLCASSRSGGAGETQYFGPGTRLLVL.

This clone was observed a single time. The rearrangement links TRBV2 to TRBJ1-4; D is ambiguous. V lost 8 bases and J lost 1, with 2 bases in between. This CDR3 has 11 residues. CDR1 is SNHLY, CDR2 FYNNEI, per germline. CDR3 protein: CASVTNEKLFF. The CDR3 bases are TGTGCCAGCGTAACTAATGAAAAACTGTTTTTT. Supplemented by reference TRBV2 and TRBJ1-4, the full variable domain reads EPEVTQTPSHQVTQMGQEVILRCVPISNHLYFYWYRQILGQKVEFLVSFYNNEISEKSEIFDDQFSVERPDGSNFTLKIRSTKLEDSAMYFCASVTNEKLFFGSGTQLSVL.

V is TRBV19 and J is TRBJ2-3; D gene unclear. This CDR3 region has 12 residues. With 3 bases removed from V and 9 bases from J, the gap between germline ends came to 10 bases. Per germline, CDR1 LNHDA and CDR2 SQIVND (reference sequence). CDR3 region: CASSIPSDTQYF. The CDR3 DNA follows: TGTGCCAGTAGTATTCCATCTGACACGCAGTATTTT. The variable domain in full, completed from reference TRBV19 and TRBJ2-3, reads DGGITQSPKYLFRKEGQNVTLSCEQNLNHDAMYWYRQDPGQGLRLIYYSQIVNDFQKGDIAEGYSVSREKKESFPLTVTSAQKNPTAFYLCASSIPSDTQYFGPGTRLTVL.

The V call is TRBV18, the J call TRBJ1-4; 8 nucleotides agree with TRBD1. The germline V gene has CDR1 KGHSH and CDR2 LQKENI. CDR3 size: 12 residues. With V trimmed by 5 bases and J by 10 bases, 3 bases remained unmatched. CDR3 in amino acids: CASSTDRGKLFF. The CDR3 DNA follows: TGTGCCAGCTCAACAGACAGGGGAAAACTGTTTTTT.